Shown below are 20 T cell receptor beta chains from a single sample sequenced in a study of blood T cell repertoires in COVID-19. The repertoire was sequenced with immunoSEQ multiplex PCR; TCRdb's copy has only in-frame clones and lacks some. Here the sample spans under 70,000 clones, around nine tenths being singletons. Sequencing used peripheral blood. Every receptor here comes from a man in his forties or fifties with acute or convalescent COVID-19.

The genes are TRBV6-5 and TRBJ2-3; 10 positions agree with TRBD2. CDR1 is MNHEY, CDR2 SVGAGI, per germline. V shed 2 bases and J 1 base; nucleotides not matched to a gene: 0. The CDR3 consists of 15 residues. CDR3 sequence reads: CASSYGTSGTDTQYF. In nucleotides, the CDR3 is TGTGCCAGCAGTTACGGGACTAGCGGCACAGATACGCAGTATTTT.

The chain joins TRBV10-3 to TRBJ1-1; 9 nucleotides agree with TRBD1. The CDR3 is 12 amino acids. The ends lost 4 bases at V and 9 bases at J; junction bases unmatched: 3. Looked up from germline, CDR1 is ENHRY and CDR2 is SYGVKD. CDR3 residues: CAISGDRGKAFF. The CDR3 DNA reads as TGTGCCATCAGTGGTGACAGGGGGAAAGCTTTCTTT.

This chain connects TRBV28 to TRBJ1-2; TRBD1 agrees at 7 bases. Germline CDR1 MDHEN, CDR2 SYDVKM. This CDR3 has 13 residues. Trimming took 6 bases from V and 3 from J; bases not matched to a gene: 4. CDR3 DNA: TGTGCCAGCAGCATAGGGACAGACTATGGCTACACCTTC. It codes for CASSIGTDYGYTF.

The count of this clone is one. The rearrangement joins TRBV30 to TRBJ1-6; 9 nucleotides align to TRBD1. Germline lookup yields CDR1 GTSNPN and CDR2 SVGIG (reference sequence). CDR3 length: 15 amino acids. V lost 1 base, J lost 10 bases, and 8 bases stayed unmatched. The chain's CDR3 is CAWSELGQGSSPLHF. For the CDR3, the DNA is TGTGCCTGGAGTGAACTTGGACAGGGGTCGTCACCCCTCCACTTT. The whole variable domain, filled in from reference TRBV30 and TRBJ1-6, reads SQTIHQWPATLVQPVGSPLSLECTVEGTSNPNLYWYRQAAGRGLQLLFYSVGIGQISSEVPQNLSASRPQDRQFILSSKKLLLSDSGFYLCAWSELGQGSSPLHFGNGTRLTVT.

V usage is TRBV11-2 and J usage is TRBJ1-6, with unresolved D. Germline CDR1 and CDR2: SGHAT and FQNNGV. V was pared by 1 base and J by 7 bases, with 5 bases between. The CDR3 loop spans 13 amino acids. The CDR3 region is CASSLAPNSPLHF. DNA of the CDR3: TGTGCCAGCAGCTTAGCTCCCAATTCACCCCTCCACTTT.

V is TRBV18 and J is TRBJ1-3; no reliable D call. Germline assignment: CDR1 KGHSH and CDR2 LQKENI. Trimming removed 3 bases at V and 0 bases at J, with 24 bases between. The CDR3 spans 20 residues. The CDR3 DNA is TGTGCCAGCTCACCCAGGCAAAAGACCGACGCTTTGAGCTCTGGAAACACCATATATTTT. Its translation: CASSPRQKTDALSSGNTIYF.

The V call is TRBV30, the J call TRBJ1-1; D uncertain. Germline CDR1 is GTSNPN and CDR2 is SVGIG (reference sequence). This CDR3 has 12 amino acids. The V and J ends lost 4 bases and 7 bases respectively, with 13 bases between them. The CDR3 region has the DNA TGTGCCTGGATGAGGTATTCTAATGAAGCTTTCTTT. Translated: CAWMRYSNEAFF. Based on the CDR3 plus reference TRBV30 and TRBJ1-1, the full variable domain is SQTIHQWPATLVQPVGSPLSLECTVEGTSNPNLYWYRQAAGRGLQLLFYSVGIGQISSEVPQNLSASRPQDRQFILSSKKLLLSDSGFYLCAWMRYSNEAFFGQGTRLTVV.

The genes are TRBV11-1 and TRBJ1-1, with no clear D. The V gene's germline CDR1 is SGHAT and CDR2 FQDESV (reference sequence). CDR3 length equals 13 residues. V lost 5 bases and J 0 bases, leaving 7 bases between the germline ends. The CDR3 DNA sequence: TGTGCCAGCAGCCGTGCTATGAACACTGAAGCTTTCTTT. As protein: CASSRAMNTEAFF. Filled out from reference TRBV11-1 and TRBJ1-1, the complete variable domain reads EAEVAQSPRYKITEKSQAVAFWCDPISGHATLYWYRQILGQGPELLVQFQDESVVDDSQLPKDRFSAERLKGVDSTLKIQPAELGDSAMYLCASSRAMNTEAFFGQGTRLTVV.

The J gene is TRBJ1-4, the V gene TRBV30, with D unclear. Trimming took off 0 bases at V and 11 bases at J, with 22 bases between the two ends. This CDR3 is 16 amino acids long. Looked up from germline, CDR1 is GTSNPN and CDR2 is SVGIG (reference sequence). CDR3 amino acids: CAWSVARTQLMAKLFF. CDR3 coding DNA: TGTGCCTGGAGTGTCGCTCGGACTCAACTAATGGCTAAACTGTTTTTT.

This chain links TRBV4-1 with TRBJ1-2; the match to TRBD1 covers 7 bases. The CDR3 loop spans 15 amino acids. Germline values: CDR1 MGHRA, CDR2 YSYEKL. Germline trimming cut 5 bases from V and 5 bases from J; bases unmatched to any gene: 11. This chain's CDR3 is CASSAPGQTFYGYTF. The CDR3 coding sequence is TGCGCCAGCAGCGCGCCGGGACAGACTTTTTATGGCTACACCTTC.

The chain links TRBV11-2 to TRBJ2-5, with 9 positions matching TRBD1. V lost 4 bases and J lost 0; bases outside the gene matches: 6. Germline V CDR1 and CDR2: SGHAT, FQNNGV. CDR3 size: 16 residues. Written as DNA, the CDR3 is TGTGCCAGCAGCTCATGGACAGGGGACAACCAAGAGACCCAGTACTTC. The encoded protein is CASSSWTGDNQETQYF.

This clone was observed a single time. The chain recombines TRBV18 with TRBJ1-1, with D unclear. The CDR3 runs to 13 residues. The V and J ends lost 3 bases and 5 bases respectively, with 10 bases between them. The V gene's germline CDR1 is KGHSH and CDR2 LQKENI. CDR3 protein: CASSPTERTEAFF. CDR3 bases: TGTGCCAGCTCACCGACCGAGAGGACTGAAGCTTTCTTT.

CDR3 in amino acids: CASSLEGGTEAFF. Here the CDR3 DNA reads TGTGCCAGCAGTCTGGAGGGAGGCACTGAAGCTTTCTTT. The chain is built from TRBV27 and TRBJ1-1; D is unresolved. This CDR3 spans 13 amino acids. Trimming removed 5 bases from V and 4 bases from J, with 11 bases in between. CDR1 is MNHEY and CDR2 is SMNVEV in the germline V gene (reference sequence).

The gene calls are TRBV15 and TRBJ1-1; D gene unclear. The ends were cut back, 5 bases at V and 3 bases at J, with 10 bases in the middle. This CDR3 has 13 residues. Germline CDR1 and CDR2: LNHNV and YYDKDF (reference sequence). The CDR3 loop is CATSPAGDTEAFF. In DNA form, the CDR3 reads TGTGCCACCAGCCCAGCGGGTGACACTGAAGCTTTCTTT. Variable domain in full (rest from reference TRBV15 and TRBJ1-1): DAMVIQNPRYQVTQFGKPVTLSCSQTLNHNVMYWYQQKSSQAPKLLFHYYDKDFNNEADTPDNFQSRRPNTSFCFLDIRSPGLGDTAMYLCATSPAGDTEAFFGQGTRLTVV.

This sequence joins TRBV7-3 and TRBJ2-2, with no clear D. V was clipped by 2 bases and J by 0 bases, with 10 bases between them. There are 16 residues in the CDR3. In germline, CDR1 is SGHTA, CDR2 FQGTGA. The CDR3 is CASSLSPLSNTGELFF. In DNA form, the CDR3 reads TGTGCCAGCAGCTTATCTCCCTTGTCGAACACCGGGGAGCTGTTTTTT. Drawing the rest from reference TRBV7-3 and TRBJ2-2, the complete variable domain is GAGVSQTPSNKVTEKGKYVELRCDPISGHTALYWYRQSLGQGPEFLIYFQGTGAADDSGLPNDRFFAVRPEGSVSTLKIQRTERGDSAVYLCASSLSPLSNTGELFFGEGSRLTVL.

The chain carries TRBV25-1 and TRBJ2-2; D is ambiguous. Per the germline V gene, CDR1 is MGHDK and CDR2 is SYGVNS. Trimming cost V 0 bases and J 0 bases, with 8 bases left between them. The CDR3 loop spans 16 amino acids. The CDR3 bases are TGTGCCAGCAGTGAATATGCACAGTCGAACACCGGGGAGCTGTTTTTT. Translating gives CASSEYAQSNTGELFF.

There are a few counts of this clone. J is TRBJ2-2 and V is TRBV27, with D possibly TRBD2 on 5 matching bases. The germline CDR1 and CDR2 sequences are MNHEY and SMNVEV (reference sequence). V was clipped by 6 bases and J by 7 bases, with 18 bases between them. This CDR3 spans 15 amino acids. CDR3 loop: CASSSSGSNYGELFF. The CDR3 nucleotides are TGTGCCAGCAGCTCCAGTGGGAGCAATTACGGGGAGCTGTTTTTT.

The J gene is TRBJ1-5, the V gene TRBV21-1; TRBD1, the D gene given by the table, was not confirmed from the DNA. TRBV21-1 is termed a pseudogene. The CDR3 is made up of 18 amino acids. The CDR3 coding sequence is TGTGCCAGCAGCAGCCGGGACAGGGGGCCGAGAAGCAATCAGCCCCAGCATTTT. Translation gives CASSSRDRGPRSNQPQHF.

V gene TRBV7-9 combines with J gene TRBJ2-2; TRBD2 is a possible D gene (6 bases). V dropped 1 base and J dropped 10 bases, with 16 bases sitting between them. Germline V gene sequence: CDR1 SEHNR, CDR2 FQNEAQ (reference sequence). This CDR3 region has 15 residues. The CDR3 loop reads CASSLEWRGVLELFF. CDR3 bases: TGTGCCAGCAGCTTAGAATGGCGGGGTGTACTGGAGCTGTTTTTT.

This sequence joins TRBV7-2 and TRBJ1-2; TRBD1 matches 8 bases. The trim removed 6 bases at V and 8 bases at J, leaving 11 bases unmatched. The CDR3 runs 14 residues. Looked up from germline, CDR1 is SGHTA and CDR2 is FQGNSA. The CDR3 region is CASRTPGTGEGYTF. CDR3 coding DNA: TGTGCCAGCAGGACCCCCGGGACAGGCGAGGGCTACACCTTC.